These 20 T cell receptor beta chains share one sample of origin, sequenced in a study of blood T cell repertoires in COVID-19. TCRdb's copy holds only in-frame clones and misses some; the assay was immunoSEQ multiplex PCR. There are some 200,000 clones in the sample; approximately 85% occur only once, and 7.6% lies in the top ten. Source material: peripheral blood. The source is a woman between 45 and 60 years old with active or convalescent COVID-19.

The V gene is TRBV19, the J gene TRBJ2-1, with a tentative D call TRBD2 (6 bases). Germline CDR1 LNHDA, CDR2 SQIVND (reference sequence). This CDR3 has 15 amino acids. The V end lost 6 bases, the J end lost 3 bases, and 15 bases lay between the germline ends. The CDR3 nucleotides are TGTGCCAGTAGCCGTCTAGGCGGGGACTACAATGAGCAGTTCTTC. Protein sequence: CASSRLGGDYNEQFF.

The gene calls are TRBV28 and TRBJ2-5; 10 bases map to TRBD2. V dropped 6 bases and J dropped 5; count of bases not matched to a gene: 3. This CDR3 has 13 amino acids. Germline values: CDR1 MDHEN, CDR2 SYDVKM. CDR3 protein: CASSFSGRETQYF. The CDR3, as DNA: TGTGCCAGCAGCTTTAGCGGGAGGGAGACCCAGTACTTC.

The V gene is TRBV2, the J gene TRBJ2-2; 10 nucleotides line up with TRBD2. Germline V CDR1 and CDR2: SNHLY, FYNNEI. The CDR3 covers 16 residues. The V gene end was trimmed by 6 bases and the J gene end by 6 bases; junction bases not matched to a gene: 10. The CDR3 loop reads CASSRALAGKAGELFF. The CDR3, as DNA: TGTGCCAGCAGCCGGGCACTAGCGGGAAAGGCCGGGGAGCTGTTTTTT.

The chain links TRBV27 to TRBJ1-5; D remains ambiguous. Per germline, CDR1 MNHEY and CDR2 SMNVEV (reference sequence). The CDR3 length is 14 residues. Deletions cut 4 bases from V and 0 bases from J, with 7 bases between. The CDR3 protein is CASSYTGSNQPQHF. The DNA of the CDR3 is TGTGCCAGCAGTTATACCGGTAGCAATCAGCCCCAGCATTTT.

This chain links TRBV5-6 with TRBJ1-2, with D perhaps matching TRBD1 (6 bases). Germline CDR1 is SGHDT and CDR2 is YYEEEE. The CDR3 loop spans 14 amino acids. V gave up 6 bases and J gave up 0 bases, with 12 bases separating them. The CDR3 DNA reads TGTGCCAGCACCAAGGACAGCTCTAACTATGGCTACACCTTC. Its protein is CASTKDSSNYGYTF.

The chain combines TRBV7-9 with TRBJ2-1, with D possibly being TRBD1 (6 bases). The V and J ends lost 3 bases and 0 bases respectively, with 9 bases between them. The CDR3 contains 15 residues. Germline V gene lookup returns CDR1 SEHNR and CDR2 FQNEAQ (reference sequence). The CDR3 is CASSFRTASYNEQFF. The CDR3 coding sequence is TGTGCCAGCAGCTTCCGGACAGCCTCCTACAATGAGCAGTTCTTC.

The chain links TRBV9 to TRBJ2-5; no definite D call. With 4 bases removed from V and 7 bases from J, the gap between germline ends came to 14 bases. Germline values: CDR1 SGDLS, CDR2 YYNGEE. The CDR3 consists of 13 residues. CDR3: CASSPYPDTTQYF. The CDR3 DNA is TGTGCCAGCAGCCCCTACCCCGATACGACCCAGTACTTC.

The chain is built from TRBV6-4 and TRBJ2-3, with 8 bases fitting TRBD2. V trimming: 3 bases; J trimming: 2 bases; junction bases outside the gene matches: 1. Germline CDR1 MRHNA, CDR2 SNTAGT. The CDR3 has 14 residues. CDR3 amino acids: CASSEAGATDTQYF. The CDR3 nucleotides read TGTGCCAGCAGTGAAGCGGGAGCCACAGATACGCAGTATTTT.

The sample holds a few counts of this clone. This rearrangement joins TRBV6-5 to TRBJ2-1; D unresolved. The CDR3 has 12 residues. V dropped 8 bases and J dropped 6 bases, with 11 bases sitting between them. From germline, CDR1 is MNHEY and CDR2 SVGAGI. CDR3 sequence: CASFGGTNEQFF. The CDR3 DNA is TGTGCCAGCTTTGGCGGAACCAATGAGCAGTTCTTC.

This chain uses TRBV4-1 with TRBJ1-5; TRBD1 is a possible D gene (6 bases). Germline V CDR1 and CDR2: MGHRA, YSYEKL. Trimming removed 3 bases at V and 9 bases at J, with 15 bases between. The CDR3 runs 14 residues. CDR3 sequence reads: CASSHPTTGTPQHF. The CDR3 bases are TGCGCCAGCAGCCACCCCACTACAGGGACGCCCCAGCATTTT.

The rearrangement uses TRBV7-3 and TRBJ2-1; a weak D match, TRBD2 (5 bases). V was clipped by 5 bases and J by 1 base, with 15 bases between them. The CDR3 runs to 16 residues. Germline assignment: CDR1 SGHTA and CDR2 FQGTGA. CDR3 nucleotide sequence: TGTGCCAGCAGCCGGACTCGGACGGATTCCTACAATGAGCAGTTCTTC. This gives the protein CASSRTRTDSYNEQFF.

V is TRBV28 and J is TRBJ1-3; 7 positions match TRBD1. In germline, CDR1 is MDHEN, CDR2 SYDVKM. CDR3 length: 14 amino acids. V trimming: 1 base; J trimming: 5 bases; junction bases outside the gene matches: 2. CDR3 loop: CASSLFRGRNTIYF. The CDR3 DNA reads TGTGCCAGCAGTTTATTCAGGGGGAGAAACACCATATATTTT.

The rearrangement uses TRBV28 and TRBJ2-2, with TRBD2 identical over 10 bases. Germline values: CDR1 MDHEN, CDR2 SYDVKM. The CDR3 has 16 residues. V dropped 3 bases and J dropped 3; count of bases not matched to a gene: 4. The CDR3 DNA sequence: TGTGCCAGCAGTTTCTTCAGCGGGAGGGACACCGGGGAGCTGTTTTTT. Amino acid sequence: CASSFFSGRDTGELFF. The entire variable domain, with the rest obtained from reference TRBV28 and TRBJ2-2, is as follows: DVKVTQSSRYLVKRTGEKVFLECVQDMDHENMFWYRQDPGLGLRLIYFSYDVKMKEKGDIPEGYSVSREKKERFSLILESASTNQTSMYLCASSFFSGRDTGELFFGEGSRLTVL.

The J gene is TRBJ2-7, the V gene TRBV24-1; 8 bases are shared with TRBD1. The CDR3 loop spans 15 amino acids. The germline V gene has CDR1 KGHDR and CDR2 SFDVKD. Trimming at V came to 5 bases and at J to 5 bases, leaving 10 bases not matched to a gene. The CDR3, as DNA: TGTGCCACCAGTGGAGGAGCGGACAGGGTGGACGAGCAGTACGTC. Protein sequence: CATSGGADRVDEQYV.

The rearrangement links TRBV7-8 to TRBJ2-1; 9 positions match TRBD2. The CDR3 runs 13 residues. Germline-derived CDR1 and CDR2 are SGHVS and FQNEAQ. With 2 bases clipped from V and 15 bases from J, the junction kept 8 bases outside the gene matches. This CDR3 is CASSLRSSGDRFF. CDR3 DNA: TGTGCCAGCAGCTTAAGATCTAGCGGGGACCGGTTCTTC.

The V call is TRBV19, the J call TRBJ2-2; 12 nucleotides agree with TRBD1. The CDR3 runs to 16 residues. Germline CDR1 and CDR2: LNHDA and SQIVND (reference sequence). Trimming removed 5 bases from V and 5 bases from J; junction bases left unmatched: 6. The CDR3 loop reads CASSPWGQGATGELFF. CDR3 coding DNA: TGTGCCAGTAGTCCCTGGGGACAGGGGGCGACCGGGGAGCTGTTTTTT.

The chain joins TRBV28 to TRBJ2-5, with 7 positions matching TRBD2. V was clipped by 7 bases and J by 2 bases; unmatched bases: 7. Germline lookup yields CDR1 MDHEN and CDR2 SYDVKM. This CDR3 region has 14 residues. CDR3 nucleotide sequence: TGTGCCAGCACTGGCGGGAGTGTGCAAGAGACCCAGTACTTC. It specifies CASTGGSVQETQYF.

The CDR3 protein is CASSQGLGGRGSMNTEAFF. The CDR3 DNA follows: TGCGCCAGCAGCCAAGGGCTGGGCGGGCGAGGGTCCATGAACACTGAAGCTTTCTTT. The rearrangement joins TRBV4-1 to TRBJ1-1; D is unresolved. There are 19 residues in the CDR3. The V gene's germline CDR1 is MGHRA and CDR2 YSYEKL. The V gene lost 1 base and the J gene lost 0 bases, with 21 bases spanning the gap.

The chain combines TRBV9 with TRBJ2-3; TRBD1 agrees at 7 bases. The CDR3 totals 18 residues. Germline values: CDR1 SGDLS, CDR2 YYNGEE. Unmatched junction bases numbered 15, after V lost 0 bases and J lost 5 bases. The CDR3 DNA sequence: TGTGCCAGCAGCGTAGAAGGAAGAGGGGGCAGTTTAGGAGATACGCAGTATTTT. Translated, it gives CASSVEGRGGSLGDTQYF.

V and J are TRBV5-1 and TRBJ1-2; 8 positions agree with TRBD1. The CDR3 is made up of 16 amino acids. The V and J ends lost 6 bases and 4 bases, in that order; junction bases with no gene match: 14. Germline V gene lookup returns CDR1 SGHRS and CDR2 YFSETQ. Written as DNA, the CDR3 is TGCGCCAGCAAACCCTCCTACGGGACAGGATCCTATGGCTACACCTTC. Encoded protein: CASKPSYGTGSYGYTF.